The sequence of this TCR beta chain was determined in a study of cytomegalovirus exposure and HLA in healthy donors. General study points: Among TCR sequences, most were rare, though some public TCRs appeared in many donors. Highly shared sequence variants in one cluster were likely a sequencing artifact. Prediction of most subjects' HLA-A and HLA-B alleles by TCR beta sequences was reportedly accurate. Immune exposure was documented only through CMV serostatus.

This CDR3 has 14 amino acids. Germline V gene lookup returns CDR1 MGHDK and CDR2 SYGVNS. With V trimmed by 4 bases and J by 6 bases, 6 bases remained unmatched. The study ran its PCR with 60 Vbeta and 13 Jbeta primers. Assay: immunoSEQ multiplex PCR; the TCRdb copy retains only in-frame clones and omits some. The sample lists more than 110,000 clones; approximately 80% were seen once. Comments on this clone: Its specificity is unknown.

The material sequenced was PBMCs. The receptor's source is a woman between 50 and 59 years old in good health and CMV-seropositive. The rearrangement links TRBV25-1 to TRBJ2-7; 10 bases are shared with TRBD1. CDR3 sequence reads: CASSVRRDRGEQYF. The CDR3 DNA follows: TGTGCCAGCAGTGTTCGAAGGGACAGGGGCGAGCAGTACTTC.